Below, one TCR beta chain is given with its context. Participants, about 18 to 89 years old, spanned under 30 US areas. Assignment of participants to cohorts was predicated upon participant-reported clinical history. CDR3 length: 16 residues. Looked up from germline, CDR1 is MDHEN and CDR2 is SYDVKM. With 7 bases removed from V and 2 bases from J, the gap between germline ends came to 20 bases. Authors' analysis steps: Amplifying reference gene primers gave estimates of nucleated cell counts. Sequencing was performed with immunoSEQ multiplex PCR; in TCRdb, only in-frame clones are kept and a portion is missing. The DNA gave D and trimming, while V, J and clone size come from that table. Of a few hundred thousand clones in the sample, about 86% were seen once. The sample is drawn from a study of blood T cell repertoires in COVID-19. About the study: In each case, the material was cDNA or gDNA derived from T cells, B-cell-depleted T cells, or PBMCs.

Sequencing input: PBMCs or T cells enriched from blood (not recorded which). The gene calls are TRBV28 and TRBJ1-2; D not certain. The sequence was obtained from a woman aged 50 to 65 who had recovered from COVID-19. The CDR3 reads CASTPVGTTKNYGYTF. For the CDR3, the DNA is TGTGCCAGCACCCCTGTGGGCACCACAAAAAACTATGGCTACACCTTC.